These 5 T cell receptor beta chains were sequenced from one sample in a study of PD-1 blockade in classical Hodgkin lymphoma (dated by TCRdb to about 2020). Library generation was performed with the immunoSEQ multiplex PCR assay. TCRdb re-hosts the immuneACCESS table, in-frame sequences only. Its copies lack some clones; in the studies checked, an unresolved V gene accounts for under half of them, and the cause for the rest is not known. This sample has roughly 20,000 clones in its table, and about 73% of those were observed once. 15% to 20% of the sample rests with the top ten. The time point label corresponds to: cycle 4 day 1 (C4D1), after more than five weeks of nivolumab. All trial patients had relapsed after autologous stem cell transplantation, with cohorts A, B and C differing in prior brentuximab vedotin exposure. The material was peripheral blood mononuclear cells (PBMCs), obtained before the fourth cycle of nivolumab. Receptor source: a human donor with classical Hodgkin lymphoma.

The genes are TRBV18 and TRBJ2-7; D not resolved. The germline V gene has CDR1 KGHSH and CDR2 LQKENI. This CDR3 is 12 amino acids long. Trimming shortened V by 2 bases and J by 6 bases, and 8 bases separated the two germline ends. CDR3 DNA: TGTGCCAGCTCACCAAAGGGCGGCGAGCAGTACTTC. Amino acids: CASSPKGGEQYF.

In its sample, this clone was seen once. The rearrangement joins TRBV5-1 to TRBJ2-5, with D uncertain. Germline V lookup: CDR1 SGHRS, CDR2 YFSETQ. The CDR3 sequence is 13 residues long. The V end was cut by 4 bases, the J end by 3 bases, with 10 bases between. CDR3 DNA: TGCGCCAGCAGCCAGCACAGAAAAGAGACCCAGTACTTC. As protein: CASSQHRKETQYF.

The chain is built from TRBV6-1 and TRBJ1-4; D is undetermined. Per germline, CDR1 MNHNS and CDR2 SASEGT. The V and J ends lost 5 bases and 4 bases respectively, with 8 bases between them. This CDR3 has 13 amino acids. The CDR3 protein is CASSLGLNEKLFF. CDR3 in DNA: TGTGCCAGCAGTTTGGGCCTTAATGAAAAACTGTTTTTT.

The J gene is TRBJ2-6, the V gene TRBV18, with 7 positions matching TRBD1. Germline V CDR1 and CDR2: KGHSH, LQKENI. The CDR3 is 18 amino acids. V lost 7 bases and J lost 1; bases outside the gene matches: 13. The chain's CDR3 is CASLPGQQLISGANVLTF. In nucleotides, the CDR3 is TGTGCCAGCTTACCGGGACAGCAGCTTATTTCTGGGGCCAACGTCCTGACTTTC.

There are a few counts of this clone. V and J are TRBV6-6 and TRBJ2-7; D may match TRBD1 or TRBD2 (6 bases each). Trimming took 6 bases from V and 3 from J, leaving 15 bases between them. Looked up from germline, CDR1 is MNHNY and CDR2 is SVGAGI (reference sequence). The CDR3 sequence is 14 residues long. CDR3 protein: CASSGGGQIYEQYF. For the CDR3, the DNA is TGTGCCAGCAGCGGGGGAGGACAGATCTACGAGCAGTACTTC.